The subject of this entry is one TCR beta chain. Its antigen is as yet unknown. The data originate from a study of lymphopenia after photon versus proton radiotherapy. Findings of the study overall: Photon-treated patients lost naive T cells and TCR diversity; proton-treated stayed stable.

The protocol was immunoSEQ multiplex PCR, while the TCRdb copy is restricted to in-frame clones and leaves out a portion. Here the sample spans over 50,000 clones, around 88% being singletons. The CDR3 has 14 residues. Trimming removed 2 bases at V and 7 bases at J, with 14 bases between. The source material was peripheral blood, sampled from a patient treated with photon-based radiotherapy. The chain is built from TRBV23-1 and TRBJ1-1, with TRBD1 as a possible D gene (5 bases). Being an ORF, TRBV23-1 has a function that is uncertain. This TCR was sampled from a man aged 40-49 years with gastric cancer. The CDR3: CASSQTRFDSEAFF. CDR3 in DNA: TGCGCCAGCAGTCAAACCCGTTTTGACAGTGAAGCTTTCTTT.